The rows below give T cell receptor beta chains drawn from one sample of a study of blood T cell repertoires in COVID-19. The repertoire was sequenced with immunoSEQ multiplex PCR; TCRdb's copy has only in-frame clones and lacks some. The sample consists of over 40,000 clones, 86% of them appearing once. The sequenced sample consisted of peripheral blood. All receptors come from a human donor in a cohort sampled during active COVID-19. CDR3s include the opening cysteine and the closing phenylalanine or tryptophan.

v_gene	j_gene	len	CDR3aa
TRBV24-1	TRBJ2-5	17	CATTARGGAPHQETQYF
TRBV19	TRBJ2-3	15	CASSMDRGQRDTQYF
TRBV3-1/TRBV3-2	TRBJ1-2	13	CASSPDPYYGYTF
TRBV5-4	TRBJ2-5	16	CASSLSYRGTGETQYF
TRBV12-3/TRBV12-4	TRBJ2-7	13	CASREGTTYEQYF
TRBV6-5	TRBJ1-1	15	CASSSPGDPNTEAFF
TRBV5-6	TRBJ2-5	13	CASYLTGTETQYF
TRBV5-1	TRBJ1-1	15	CASSLLGAPGSEAFF
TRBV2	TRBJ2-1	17	CASSVAPRPGAGDEQFF
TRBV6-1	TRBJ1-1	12	CASSERTAEAFF
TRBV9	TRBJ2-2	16	CASSKASGGNTGELFF
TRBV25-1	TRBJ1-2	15	CASSESWSRAHGYTF
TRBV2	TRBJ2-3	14	CASRTGLVSDTQYF
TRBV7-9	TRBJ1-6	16	CASSQGPSSYNSPLHF
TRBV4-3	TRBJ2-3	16	CASSQDWGGEKDTQYF
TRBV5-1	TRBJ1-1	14	CASSPRVEGTEAFF
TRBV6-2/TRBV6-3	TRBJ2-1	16	CASTPNGGGDYNEQFF
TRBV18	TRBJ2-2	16	CASSPDLGGRTGELFF
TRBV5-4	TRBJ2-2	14	CASSLVVGTGELFF
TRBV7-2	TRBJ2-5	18	CASSLVPPSLAGGETQYF
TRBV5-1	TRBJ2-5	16	CASSKRLAGSIETQYF
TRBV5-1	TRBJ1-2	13	CASRSSQGDGYTF
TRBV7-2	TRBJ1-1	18	CASSLARAGGALNTEAFF
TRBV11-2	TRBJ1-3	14	CASSFERSGNTIYF
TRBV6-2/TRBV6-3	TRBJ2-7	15	CASSPDPSGYYEQYF
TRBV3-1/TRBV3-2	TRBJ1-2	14	CASSQRQGAYGYTF
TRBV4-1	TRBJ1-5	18	CASSPRRTGVTLNQPQHF
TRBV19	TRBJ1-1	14	CASSLQTGNTEAFF
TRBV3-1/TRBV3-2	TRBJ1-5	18	CASSQAPQRGNSNQPQHF
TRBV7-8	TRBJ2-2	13	CASSLVSAGELFF
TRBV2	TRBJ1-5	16	CASNDVWTGVNQPQHF
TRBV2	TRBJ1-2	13	CASADQGAYGYTF
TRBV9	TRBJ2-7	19	CASSETGTEMGLGLHEQYF
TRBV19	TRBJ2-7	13	CASSRGEGYEQYF
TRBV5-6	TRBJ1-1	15	CASSFPGRGGTEAFF
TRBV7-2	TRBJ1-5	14	CASSPDTRNQPQHF
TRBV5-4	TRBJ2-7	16	CASSSPGAGLSYEQYF
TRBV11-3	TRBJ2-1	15	CASSLGERSYNEQFF
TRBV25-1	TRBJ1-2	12	CASSDYEDGYTF
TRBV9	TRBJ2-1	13	CASSAGIGNEQFF
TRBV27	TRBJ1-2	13	CASSSNRGIGYTF
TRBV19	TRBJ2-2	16	CASMPADTGGIGELFF
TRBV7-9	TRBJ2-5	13	CASSPRSQETQYF
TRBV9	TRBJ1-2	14	CASSPGTKNYGYTF
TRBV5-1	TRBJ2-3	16	CASSSGLAGSTDTQYF
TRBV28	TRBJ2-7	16	CASSLTIFRNSYEQYF
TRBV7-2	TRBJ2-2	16	CASSLARFVPTGELFF
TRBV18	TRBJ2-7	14	CASSRAGAPYEQYF